These 20 T cell receptor beta chains share one sample of origin, sequenced in a study of human T cells and chemical hapten exposure. TCRdb re-analysed the RACE reads in MiXCR, keeping a single row per CDR3 protein. The sample records approximately 400,000 distinct CDR3 sequences, approximately 4.4% being singletons. Specified time point: patch test 1, 2 weeks after DPC sensitization. Treatment of the sample: therapeutic diphenylcyclopropenone sensitization with weekly scalp DPC. The sample was whole blood, taken in connection with sensitization to the hapten diphenylcyclopropenone (DPC). The receptors here all came from a woman between 50 and 59 years old with alopecia areata. Some clones in this sample may be carry-over from other donors' samples.

This clonotype came up many times. This sequence joins TRBV18 and TRBJ1-2, with 10 bases identical to TRBD1. The CDR3 is 14 residues long. V lost 2 bases and J lost 6; bases outside the gene matches: 3. In germline, CDR1 is KGHSH, CDR2 LQKENI. The CDR3 loop is CASSPSTGGDGYTF. CDR3 DNA sequence: TGTGCCAGCTCACCATCGACAGGGGGCGATGGCTACACCTTC. The full variable domain, completed using reference TRBV18 and TRBJ1-2, is NAGVMQNPRHLVRRRGQEARLRCSPMKGHSHVYWYRQLPEEGLKFMVYLQKENIIDESGMPKERFSAEFPKEGPSILRIQQVVRGDSAAYFCASSPSTGGDGYTFGSGTRLTVV.

The sample holds many counts of this clonotype. This sequence joins TRBV28 and TRBJ2-1; perhaps TRBD1 as D (6 bases). The CDR3 sequence is 12 residues long. The ends were cut back, 8 bases at V and 8 bases at J, with 13 bases in the middle. Germline V gene data show CDR1 as MDHEN and CDR2 as SYDVKM. The CDR3 nucleotides are TGTGCCAGCGCTACCAGGGGCTATGAGCAGTTCTTC. Its protein product is CASATRGYEQFF.

This clonotype was recorded a few times. The rearrangement joins TRBV5-6 to TRBJ2-1, with 8 bases that match TRBD2. V gave up 0 bases and J gave up 5 bases; unmatched junction bases: 7. The CDR3 has 16 residues. From germline, CDR1 is SGHDT and CDR2 YYEEEE. The CDR3 DNA sequence: TGTGCCAGCAGCTTGGTCTATCGCGGGGGGAACAATGAGCAGTTCTTC. Translated, it gives CASSLVYRGGNNEQFF. Variable domain in full (rest from reference TRBV5-6 and TRBJ2-1): DAGVTQSPTHLIKTRGQQVTLRCSPKSGHDTVSWYQQALGQGPQFIFQYYEEEERQRGNFPDRFSGHQFPNYSSELNVNALLLGDSALYLCASSLVYRGGNNEQFFGPGTRLTVL.

This clonotype was seen a handful of times. V gene TRBV29-1 combines with J gene TRBJ2-2; a possible D gene is TRBD1 (5 bases). With 7 bases removed from V and 2 bases from J, the gap between germline ends came to 17 bases. There are 15 residues in the CDR3. CDR1 and CDR2 (germline): SQVTM, ANQGSEA. The CDR3 DNA reads as TGCAGCGCTGGGGCCATGGGCCGAAACACCGGGGAGCTGTTTTTT. Amino acids: CSAGAMGRNTGELFF.

At least ten counts were recorded for this clonotype. CDR3 sequence reads: CASNWDRGRDGYTF. CDR3 DNA: TGTGCCAGCAATTGGGACAGGGGGCGCGATGGCTACACCTTC. V gene TRBV2 combines with J gene TRBJ1-2; 12 bases align to TRBD1. In germline, CDR1 is SNHLY, CDR2 FYNNEI. The V segment lost 7 bases and the J segment 6 bases; nucleotides outside the gene matches: 6. The CDR3 runs to 14 residues. Variable domain in full (rest from reference TRBV2 and TRBJ1-2): EPEVTQTPSHQVTQMGQEVILRCVPISNHLYFYWYRQILGQKVEFLVSFYNNEISEKSEIFDDQFSVERPDGSNFTLKIRSTKLEDSAMYFCASNWDRGRDGYTFGSGTRLTVV.

In this sample, this clonotype turned up many times. The rearrangement uses TRBV29-1 and TRBJ2-1; a possible D gene is TRBD2 (6 bases). V was shortened by 4 bases and J by 9 bases, with 13 bases between the two germline ends. CDR1 is SQVTM, CDR2 ANQGSEA, per germline. There are 12 residues in the CDR3. CDR3 region: CSVVGGVSEQFF. The CDR3 coding sequence is TGCAGCGTTGTAGGAGGGGTCAGTGAGCAGTTCTTC.

This clonotype has only a few counts. V and J are TRBV6-1 and TRBJ1-1; D might be TRBD1 (5 bases). The CDR3 is made up of 14 amino acids. CDR1 and CDR2 from the germline V gene are MNHNS and SASEGT. V lost 0 bases to trimming and J lost 5 bases, with 10 bases between them. CDR3 DNA sequence: TGTGCCAGCAGTGAAGCGTCGGGGCGGACTGAAGCTTTCTTT. Translated, it gives CASSEASGRTEAFF.

This clonotype was counted only a few times. J is TRBJ2-3 and V is TRBV6-6; D gene uncertain. Germline V gene data show CDR1 as MNHNY and CDR2 as SVGAGI (reference sequence). Trimming left V 6 bases short and J 6 bases short, with 13 bases between. The CDR3 length is 13 residues. The CDR3 coding sequence is TGTGCCAGCAGCTTGTCTGGAGAGGATACGCAGTATTTT. Its protein product is CASSLSGEDTQYF.

This clonotype was seen repeatedly, ten times or more. The chain has TRBV5-4 and TRBJ2-7, with a weak D call TRBD1 (5 bases). CDR1 and CDR2 (germline): SGHNT, YYREEE (reference sequence). Deletions cut 3 bases from V and 0 bases from J, with 10 bases between. CDR3 length: 14 residues. This CDR3 is CASSSDTSSYEQYF. CDR3 bases: TGTGCCAGCAGCTCGGACACGAGCTCCTACGAGCAGTACTTC.

This clonotype came up a few times. V and J are TRBV7-2 and TRBJ1-1; 10 bases are a match to TRBD1. V lost 3 bases, J lost 5 bases, and 3 bases stayed unmatched. The CDR3 extends over 14 amino acids. Per the germline V gene, CDR1 is SGHTA and CDR2 is FQGNSA. The CDR3 region is CASSFDRGRTEAFF. CDR3 bases: TGTGCCAGCAGCTTCGACAGGGGGCGGACTGAAGCTTTCTTT.

This clonotype was seen at least ten times. This rearrangement joins TRBV15 to TRBJ2-5, with D maybe TRBD2 (6 bases). The V end was cut by 1 base, the J end by 2 bases, with 8 bases between. This CDR3 has 14 amino acids. Germline V lookup: CDR1 LNHNV, CDR2 YYDKDF (reference sequence). The CDR3: CATSRVGSQETQYF. The CDR3 DNA reads as TGTGCCACCAGCAGAGTCGGGAGTCAAGAGACCCAGTACTTC. Full variable domain (outside the CDR3, taken from reference TRBV15 and TRBJ2-5): DAMVIQNPRYQVTQFGKPVTLSCSQTLNHNVMYWYQQKSSQAPKLLFHYYDKDFNNEADTPDNFQSRRPNTSFCFLDIRSPGLGDTAMYLCATSRVGSQETQYFGPGTRLLVL.

The chain links TRBV28 to TRBJ1-1; the D is unclear. Germline loops: CDR1 MDHEN, CDR2 SYDVKM. The germline V and J ends were trimmed by 3 bases and 4 bases, with 15 bases remaining between them. The CDR3 runs to 15 residues. This chain's CDR3 is CASSFGVLAGTEAFF. The CDR3 bases are TGTGCCAGCAGTTTCGGAGTTTTGGCGGGCACTGAAGCTTTCTTT.

This chain links TRBV2 with TRBJ2-1; D is possibly TRBD1 (5 bases). Trimming removed 7 bases from V and 10 bases from J, with 14 bases in between. The CDR3 length is 12 residues. The V gene's germline CDR1 is SNHLY and CDR2 FYNNEI. CDR3 DNA sequence: TGTGCCAGCACGGGCAGGGTGCGAGAGCAGTTCTTC. This codes for CASTGRVREQFF.

This clonotype was counted at least ten times. The genes are TRBV11-2 and TRBJ2-2; D possibly corresponds to TRBD1 (5 bases). V was shortened by 1 base and J by 3 bases, with 9 bases between the two germline ends. The CDR3 loop spans 15 amino acids. Germline V gene lookup returns CDR1 SGHAT and CDR2 FQNNGV. Here the CDR3 DNA reads TGTGCCAGCAGCTTAGGAAGGGGATACACCGGGGAGCTGTTTTTT. Its translation: CASSLGRGYTGELFF.

This clonotype was counted a few times. The gene calls are TRBV7-2 and TRBJ2-7, with 8 bases lining up with TRBD1. The CDR3 has 15 residues. Per the germline V gene, CDR1 is SGHTA and CDR2 is FQGNSA. Losses at the gene ends were 3 bases for V and 3 bases for J; bases not matched to a gene: 7. CDR3 residues: CASSFDGQGFYEQYF. The CDR3 nucleotides read TGTGCCAGCAGCTTCGATGGACAGGGTTTCTACGAGCAGTACTTC.

This clonotype came up many times. The chain recombines TRBV4-3 with TRBJ2-1; no definite D call. The ends were cut back, 4 bases at V and 5 bases at J, with 12 bases in the middle. The CDR3 extends over 14 amino acids. The germline gives CDR1 LGHNA, CDR2 YSLEER. CDR3 nucleotides: TGCGCCAGCAGCCCCCACCCCCAGAACAATGAGCAGTTCTTC. Its translation is CASSPHPQNNEQFF.

This clonotype was found many times. The gene calls are TRBV28 and TRBJ2-1; TRBD1 or TRBD2 may be the D gene (5 bases each). The CDR3 has 13 residues. Trimming shortened V by 9 bases and J by 10 bases, and 19 bases separated the two germline ends. In germline, CDR1 is MDHEN, CDR2 SYDVKM. CDR3 nucleotides: TGTGCCAGTCTGGGGACCCCCCGACGCGAGCAGTTCTTC. Encoded protein: CASLGTPRREQFF.

The chain is built from TRBV12-3 or TRBV12-4 and TRBJ2-7, with TRBD1 as a possible D gene (6 bases). The CDR3 spans 13 residues. Trimming stripped 5 bases from V and 0 bases from J, with 8 bases between. In DNA form, the CDR3 reads TGTGCCAGCAGTAGGACAGCCTCCTACGAGCAGTACTTC. Protein sequence: CASSRTASYEQYF.

This clonotype was counted a single time. The chain combines TRBV4-3 with TRBJ2-6, with a tentative D call TRBD1 (6 bases). V was pared by 3 bases and J by 10 bases, with 16 bases between. Per the germline V gene, CDR1 is LGHNA and CDR2 is YSLEER. This CDR3 region has 15 residues. The CDR3 reads CASSHLSQGANVLTF. CDR3 in DNA: TGCGCCAGCAGCCATCTTTCACAGGGAGCTAACGTCCTGACTTTC.

This clonotype showed up many times. V gene TRBV20-1 combines with J gene TRBJ1-2; D may be TRBD1 (6 bases). CDR3 size: 13 residues. The germline CDR1 and CDR2 sequences are DFQATT and SNEGSKA (reference sequence). V was trimmed by 4 bases and J by 5 bases, leaving 14 bases between them. CDR3 amino acids: CSATLNRDYGYTF. The CDR3 nucleotides read TGCAGTGCTACCCTAAACAGGGATTATGGCTACACCTTC.